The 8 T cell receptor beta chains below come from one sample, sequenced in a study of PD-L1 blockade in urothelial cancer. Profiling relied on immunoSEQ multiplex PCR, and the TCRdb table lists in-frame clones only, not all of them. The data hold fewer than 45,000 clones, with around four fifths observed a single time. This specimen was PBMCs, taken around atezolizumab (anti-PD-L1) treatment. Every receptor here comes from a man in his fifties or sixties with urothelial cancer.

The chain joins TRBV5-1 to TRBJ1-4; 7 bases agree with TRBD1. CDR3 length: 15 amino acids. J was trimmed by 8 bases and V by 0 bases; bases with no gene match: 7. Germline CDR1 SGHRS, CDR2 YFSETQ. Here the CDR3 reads CASSLAGDRSEKLFF. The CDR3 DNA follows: TGCGCCAGCAGCTTGGCCGGGGACAGAAGCGAAAAACTGTTTTTT.

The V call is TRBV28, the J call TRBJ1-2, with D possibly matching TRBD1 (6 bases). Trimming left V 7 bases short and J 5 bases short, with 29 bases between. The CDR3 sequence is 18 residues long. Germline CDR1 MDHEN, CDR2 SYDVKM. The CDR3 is CASNPTIGGQPSRYGYTF. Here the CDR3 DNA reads TGTGCCAGCAACCCAACGATTGGAGGACAGCCCTCCCGGTATGGCTACACCTTC.

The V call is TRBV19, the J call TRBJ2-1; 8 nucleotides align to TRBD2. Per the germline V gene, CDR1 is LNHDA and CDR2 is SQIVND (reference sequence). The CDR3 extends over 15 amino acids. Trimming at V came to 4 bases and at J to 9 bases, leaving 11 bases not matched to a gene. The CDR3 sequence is CASSTPGTRAGEQFF. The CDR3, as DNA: TGTGCCAGTAGTACACCCGGGACTAGAGCCGGTGAGCAGTTCTTC.

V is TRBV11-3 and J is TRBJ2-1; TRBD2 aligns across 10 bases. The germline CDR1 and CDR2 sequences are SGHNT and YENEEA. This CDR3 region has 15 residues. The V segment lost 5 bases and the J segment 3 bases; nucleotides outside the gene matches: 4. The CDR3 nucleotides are TGTGCCAGCAGCCTCGGGACTAGCGACTACAATGAGCAGTTCTTC. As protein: CASSLGTSDYNEQFF. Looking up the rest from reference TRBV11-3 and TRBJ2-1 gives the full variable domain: EAGVVQSPRYKIIEKKQPVAFWCNPISGHNTLYWYLQNLGQGPELLIRYENEEAVDDSQLPKDRFSAERLKGVDSTLKIQPAELGDSAVYLCASSLGTSDYNEQFFGPGTRLTVL.

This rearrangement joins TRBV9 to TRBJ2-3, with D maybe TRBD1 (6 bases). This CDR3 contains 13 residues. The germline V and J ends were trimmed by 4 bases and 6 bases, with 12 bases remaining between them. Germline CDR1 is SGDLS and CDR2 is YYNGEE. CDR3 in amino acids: CASSTTGSDTQYF. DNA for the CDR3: TGTGCCAGCAGCACCACAGGGTCGGATACGCAGTATTTT. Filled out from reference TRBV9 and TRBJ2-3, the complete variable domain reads DSGVTQTPKHLITATGQRVTLRCSPRSGDLSVYWYQQSLDQGLQFLIQYYNGEERAKGNILERFSAQQFPDLHSELNLSSLELGDSALYFCASSTTGSDTQYFGPGTRLTVL.

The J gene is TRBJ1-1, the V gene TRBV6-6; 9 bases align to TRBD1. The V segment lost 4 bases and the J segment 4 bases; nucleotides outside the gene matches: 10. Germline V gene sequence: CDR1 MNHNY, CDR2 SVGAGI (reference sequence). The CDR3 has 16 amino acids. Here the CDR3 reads CASSFPGQGPGTEAFF. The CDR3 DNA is TGTGCCAGCAGTTTCCCGGGACAGGGACCGGGCACTGAAGCTTTCTTT.

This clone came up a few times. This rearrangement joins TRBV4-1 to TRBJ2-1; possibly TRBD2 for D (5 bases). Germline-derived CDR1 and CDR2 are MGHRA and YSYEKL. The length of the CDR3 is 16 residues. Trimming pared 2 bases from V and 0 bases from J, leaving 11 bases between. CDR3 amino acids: CASSQPDYYSYNEQFF. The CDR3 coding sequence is TGCGCCAGCAGCCAACCCGACTACTACTCCTACAATGAGCAGTTCTTC.

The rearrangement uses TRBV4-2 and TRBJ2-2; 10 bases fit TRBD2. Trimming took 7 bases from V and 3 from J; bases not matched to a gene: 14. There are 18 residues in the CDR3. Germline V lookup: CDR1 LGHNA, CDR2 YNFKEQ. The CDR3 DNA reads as TGTGCCAGCACCCAGGGGATAGCGGGGGGTTCCTACACCGGGGAGCTGTTTTTT. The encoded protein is CASTQGIAGGSYTGELFF.